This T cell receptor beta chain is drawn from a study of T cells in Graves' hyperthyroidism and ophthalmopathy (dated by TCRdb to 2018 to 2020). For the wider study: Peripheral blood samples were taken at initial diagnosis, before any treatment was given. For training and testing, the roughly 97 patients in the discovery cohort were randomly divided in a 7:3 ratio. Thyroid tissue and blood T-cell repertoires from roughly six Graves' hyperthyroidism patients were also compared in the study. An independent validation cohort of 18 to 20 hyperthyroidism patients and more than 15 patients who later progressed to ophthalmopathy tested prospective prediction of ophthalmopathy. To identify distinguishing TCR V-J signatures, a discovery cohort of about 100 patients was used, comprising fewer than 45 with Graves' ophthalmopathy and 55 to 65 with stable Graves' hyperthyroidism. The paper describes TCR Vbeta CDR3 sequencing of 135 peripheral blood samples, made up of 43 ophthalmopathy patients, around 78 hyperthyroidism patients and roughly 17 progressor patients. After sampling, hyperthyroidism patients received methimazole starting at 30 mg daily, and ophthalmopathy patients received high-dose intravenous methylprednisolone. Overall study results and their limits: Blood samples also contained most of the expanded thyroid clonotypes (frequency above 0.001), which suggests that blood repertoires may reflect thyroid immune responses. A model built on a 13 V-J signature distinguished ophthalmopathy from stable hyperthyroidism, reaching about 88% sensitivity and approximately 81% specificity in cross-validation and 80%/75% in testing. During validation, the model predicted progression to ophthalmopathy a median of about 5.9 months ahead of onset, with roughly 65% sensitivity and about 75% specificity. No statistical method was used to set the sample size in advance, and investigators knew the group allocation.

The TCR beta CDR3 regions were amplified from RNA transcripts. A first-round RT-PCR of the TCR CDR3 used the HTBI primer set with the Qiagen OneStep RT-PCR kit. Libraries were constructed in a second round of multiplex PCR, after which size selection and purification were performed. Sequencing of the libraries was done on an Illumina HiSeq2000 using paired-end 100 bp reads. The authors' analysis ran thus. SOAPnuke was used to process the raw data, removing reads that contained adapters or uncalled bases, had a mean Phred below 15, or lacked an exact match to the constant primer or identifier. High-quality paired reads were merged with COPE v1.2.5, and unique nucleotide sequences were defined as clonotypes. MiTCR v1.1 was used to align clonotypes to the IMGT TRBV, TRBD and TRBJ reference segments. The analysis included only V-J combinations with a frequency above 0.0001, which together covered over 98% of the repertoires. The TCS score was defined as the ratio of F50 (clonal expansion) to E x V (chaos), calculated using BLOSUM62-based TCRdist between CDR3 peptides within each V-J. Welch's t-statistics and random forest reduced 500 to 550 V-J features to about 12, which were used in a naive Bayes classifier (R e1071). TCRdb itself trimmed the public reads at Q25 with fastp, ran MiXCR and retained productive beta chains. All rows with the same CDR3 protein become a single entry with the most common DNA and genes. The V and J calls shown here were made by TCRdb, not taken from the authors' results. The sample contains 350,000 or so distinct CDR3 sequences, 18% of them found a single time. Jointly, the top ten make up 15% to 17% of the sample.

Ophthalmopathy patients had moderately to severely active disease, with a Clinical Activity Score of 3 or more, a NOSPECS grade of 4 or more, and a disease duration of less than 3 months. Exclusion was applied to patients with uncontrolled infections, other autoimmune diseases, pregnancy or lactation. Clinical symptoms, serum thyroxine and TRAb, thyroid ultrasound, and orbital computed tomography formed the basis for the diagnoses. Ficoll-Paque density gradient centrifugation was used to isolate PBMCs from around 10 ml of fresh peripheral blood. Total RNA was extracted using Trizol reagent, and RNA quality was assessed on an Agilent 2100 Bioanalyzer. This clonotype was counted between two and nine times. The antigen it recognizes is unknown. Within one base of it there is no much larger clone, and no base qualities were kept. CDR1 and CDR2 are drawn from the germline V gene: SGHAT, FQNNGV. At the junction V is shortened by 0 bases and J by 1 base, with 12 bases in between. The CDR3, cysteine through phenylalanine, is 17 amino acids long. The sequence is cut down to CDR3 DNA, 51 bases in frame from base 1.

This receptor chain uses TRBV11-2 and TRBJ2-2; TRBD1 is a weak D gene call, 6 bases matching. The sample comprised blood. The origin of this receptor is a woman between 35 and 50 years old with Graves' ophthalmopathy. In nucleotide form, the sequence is TGTGCCAGCAGCTTAGATCGGTGGACAGAGAACACCGGGGAGCTGTTTTTT. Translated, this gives CASSLDRWTENTGELFF.